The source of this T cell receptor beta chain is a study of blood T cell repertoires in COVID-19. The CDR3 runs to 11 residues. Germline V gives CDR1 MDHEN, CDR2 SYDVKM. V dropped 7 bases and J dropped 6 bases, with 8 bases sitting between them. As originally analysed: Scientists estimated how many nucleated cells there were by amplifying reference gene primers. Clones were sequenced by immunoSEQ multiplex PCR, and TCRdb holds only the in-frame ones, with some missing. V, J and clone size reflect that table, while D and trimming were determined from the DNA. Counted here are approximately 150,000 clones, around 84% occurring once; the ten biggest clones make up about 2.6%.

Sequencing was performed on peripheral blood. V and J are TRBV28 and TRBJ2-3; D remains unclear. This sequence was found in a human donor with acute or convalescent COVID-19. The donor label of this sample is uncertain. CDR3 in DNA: TGTGCCAGCACCACAGTTGATACGCAGTATTTT. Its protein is CASTTVDTQYF.